The 20 T cell receptor beta chains given below trace back to one sample, sequenced in a study of naive and memory T cell subsets. Their specific antigens are unknown. The beta constant-region primer was an equimolar mix of two oligonucleotides covering TRBC1 and TRBC2. Nested alpha and beta constant-region primers with the SP2 primer drove four PCR rounds on ligated cDNA. Using its own MiXCR run on the UMI-ligation and nested PCR reads, TCRdb lists one record per CDR3 protein. The sample includes about 150,000 distinct CDR3 sequences, about 23% of them seen just once. Notes on the study in general: Possibly reflecting memory cells re-expressing CD45RA, a few larger clonotypes occurred in naive repertoires, especially CD8.

Sequencing input: naive CD4+ T cells from blood. The source is a human donor in good health.

This clonotype has a handful of counts. V usage is TRBV11-3 and J usage is TRBJ2-1; D possibly corresponds to TRBD1 (5 bases). Germline-derived CDR1 and CDR2 are SGHNT and YENEEA. The CDR3 runs to 14 residues. The germline V and J ends were trimmed by 3 bases and 4 bases, with 10 bases remaining between them. The CDR3 bases are TGTGCCAGCAGCTTTTCCCCAGGGTACAATGAGCAGTTCTTC. Protein product: CASSFSPGYNEQFF.

This clonotype was seen only a few times. J is TRBJ1-5 and V is TRBV6-1; D is unresolved. Trimming left V 5 bases short and J 2 bases short, with 7 bases between. The CDR3 runs 13 residues. From germline, CDR1 is MNHNS and CDR2 SASEGT. CDR3 in amino acids: CASSLERNQPQHF. As DNA, the CDR3 is TGTGCCAGCAGTCTCGAACGCAATCAGCCCCAGCATTTT.

The chain uses TRBV6-6 and TRBJ1-5, with a possible D match to TRBD1 (5 bases). Germline CDR1 is MNHNY and CDR2 is SVGAGI (reference sequence). The CDR3 sequence is 16 residues long. Trimming took 4 bases from V and 0 from J, leaving 13 bases between them. The CDR3 nucleotides read TGTGCCAGCAGTTCCCGAGGTGGGGGTAGCAATCAGCCCCAGCATTTT. Translated: CASSSRGGGSNQPQHF.

This clonotype was picked up many times. The chain uses TRBV29-1 and TRBJ1-3, with D maybe TRBD1 (5 bases). The germline V gene has CDR1 SQVTM and CDR2 ANQGSEA. The V gene lost 0 bases and the J gene lost 2 bases, with 5 bases spanning the gap. The CDR3 runs 13 residues. CDR3 nucleotide sequence: TGCAGCGTTGAAGACAGGGCTGGAAACACCATATATTTT. It yields the protein CSVEDRAGNTIYF.

This clonotype was seen repeatedly, ten times or more. The V and J genes are TRBV24-1 and TRBJ2-1; tentatively, D is TRBD2 (5 bases). The V end was cut by 1 base, the J end by 6 bases, with 12 bases between. Germline V lookup: CDR1 KGHDR, CDR2 SFDVKD. The CDR3 loop spans 15 amino acids. DNA for the CDR3: TGTGCCACCAGTGATTTCCCTACTAGTTCCAATGAGCAGTTCTTC. Translated, it gives CATSDFPTSSNEQFF.

This clonotype has ten or more counts. V and J are TRBV4-1 and TRBJ2-1, with D perhaps TRBD2 (5 bases). Germline-derived CDR1 and CDR2 are MGHRA and YSYEKL. This CDR3 has 15 residues. The V end lost 1 base, the J end lost 6 bases, and 13 bases lay between the germline ends. CDR3 residues: CASSQVAGLVNEQFF. The CDR3 bases are TGCGCCAGCAGCCAAGTGGCGGGTCTTGTCAATGAGCAGTTCTTC.

The chain is built from TRBV7-2 and TRBJ2-5; TRBD1 might be the D (7 bases). Germline CDR1 and CDR2: SGHTA and FQGNSA. The CDR3 extends over 16 amino acids. V shed 6 bases and J shed 1 base, with 18 bases lying between them. The CDR3 loop is CASRPAGQILQETQYF. The CDR3 coding sequence is TGTGCCAGCAGGCCGGCGGGACAGATACTCCAAGAGACCCAGTACTTC.

The table lists this clonotype with a few counts. This rearrangement joins TRBV5-1 to TRBJ2-3, with TRBD1 identical over 9 bases. There are 14 residues in the CDR3. V lost 7 bases, J lost 2 bases, and 5 bases stayed unmatched. Per the germline V gene, CDR1 is SGHRS and CDR2 is YFSETQ. CDR3 sequence reads: CASGTGNPTDTQYF. The CDR3 DNA is TGCGCCAGCGGGACAGGGAATCCCACAGATACGCAGTATTTT.

The chain combines TRBV6-1 with TRBJ2-4; no clear D. CDR3 length: 16 residues. CDR1 and CDR2 from the germline V gene are MNHNS and SASEGT. Trimming removed 4 bases from V and 1 base from J, with 14 bases in between. CDR3: CASSAMRSFAKNIQYF. The CDR3 DNA is TGTGCCAGCAGTGCGATGAGGTCCTTTGCCAAAAACATTCAGTACTTC.

In this sample, this clonotype turned up a few times. The V and J genes are TRBV12-3 or TRBV12-4 and TRBJ2-7; 8 positions agree with TRBD1. The junction had 7 bases not matched to a gene; V was cut back by 5 bases and J by 7 bases. The CDR3 extends over 13 amino acids. CDR3 amino acids: CASSTTGVGEQYF. The CDR3 nucleotides read TGTGCCAGCAGTACGACAGGGGTGGGTGAGCAGTACTTC.

This chain uses TRBV6-2 or TRBV6-3 with TRBJ2-6; perhaps TRBD1 as D (6 bases). V gave up 5 bases and J gave up 1 base, with 9 bases separating them. Germline V gives CDR1 MNHEY, CDR2 SVGEGT. There are 15 residues in the CDR3. As DNA, the CDR3 is TGTGCCAGCAGTGCCAGGGGTTCTGGGGCCAACGTCCTGACTTTC. Translating gives CASSARGSGANVLTF.

The V and J genes are TRBV20-1 and TRBJ2-1, with 13 bases lining up with TRBD2. The CDR3 is 14 amino acids. CDR1 DFQATT and CDR2 SNEGSKA come from the germline V gene (reference sequence). V lost 6 bases and J lost 13; bases outside the gene matches: 12. The CDR3, as DNA: TGCAGTGCAGAGCCGGGACTAGCGGGATCGTTTCAGTTCTTC. Amino acids: CSAEPGLAGSFQFF.

The V call is TRBV6-5, the J call TRBJ1-2; 8 bases map to TRBD1. V shed 6 bases and J 3 bases; nucleotides not matched to a gene: 6. The CDR3 contains 14 residues. Germline CDR1 MNHEY, CDR2 SVGAGI. CDR3 in amino acids: CASSRGQGYYGYTF. CDR3 DNA sequence: TGTGCCAGCAGCCGAGGACAGGGATACTATGGCTACACCTTC.

In this sample, this clonotype turned up a few times. The chain uses TRBV6-6 and TRBJ2-7; the match to TRBD1 covers 8 bases. Germline V gives CDR1 MNHNY, CDR2 SVGAGI (reference sequence). Trimming removed 5 bases from V and 4 bases from J; junction bases left unmatched: 7. The CDR3 is made up of 14 amino acids. The CDR3 loop reads CASSVGQVDYEQYF. The CDR3, as DNA: TGTGCCAGCAGTGTGGGACAGGTAGATTACGAGCAGTACTTC.

This clonotype was seen more than once but under ten times. The V call is TRBV18, the J call TRBJ2-5; 8 bases match TRBD1. The CDR3 has 15 residues. In germline, CDR1 is KGHSH, CDR2 LQKENI. The V segment lost 3 bases and the J segment 3 bases; nucleotides outside the gene matches: 6. This CDR3 is CASSPADRVKETQYF. Here the CDR3 DNA reads TGTGCCAGCTCACCCGCGGACAGGGTAAAAGAGACCCAGTACTTC.

V usage is TRBV6-6 and J usage is TRBJ2-6; D may correspond to TRBD1 or TRBD2 (5 bases each). The germline gives CDR1 MNHNY, CDR2 SVGAGI (reference sequence). The CDR3 contains 16 residues. V was clipped by 7 bases and J by 4 bases, with 17 bases between them. CDR3 loop: CASNPPGLTGANVLTF. The CDR3 bases are TGTGCCAGCAATCCTCCGGGGCTTACGGGGGCCAACGTCCTGACTTTC.

In this sample, this clonotype turned up a few times. V and J are TRBV10-3 and TRBJ2-1; D is undetermined. CDR1 and CDR2 (germline): ENHRY, SYGVKD. Between the trimmed V and J ends, which lost 4 bases and 0 bases, there was a span of 10 bases. The CDR3 totals 15 residues. The CDR3 coding sequence is TGTGCCATCAGTGGAGGCAGTAGCTCCTACAATGAGCAGTTCTTC. The encoded protein is CAISGGSSSYNEQFF.

CDR3 protein: CASSDTGTGLNEQYF. CDR3 in DNA: TGTGCCAGCAGTGATACCGGGACAGGGCTCAACGAGCAGTACTTC. V gene TRBV28 combines with J gene TRBJ2-7; the match to TRBD1 covers 9 bases. Trimming took 5 bases from V and 5 from J; bases not matched to a gene: 10. The CDR3 has 15 residues. The germline V gene has CDR1 MDHEN and CDR2 SYDVKM.

In its sample, this clonotype was seen once. The V gene is TRBV18, the J gene TRBJ1-1, with TRBD1 as a possible D gene (5 bases). Looked up from germline, CDR1 is KGHSH and CDR2 is LQKENI. Trimming stripped 6 bases from V and 3 bases from J, with 14 bases between. This CDR3 spans 14 amino acids. The CDR3 DNA follows: TGTGCCAGCTCCCTCAAGACAGTTGACACTGAAGCTTTCTTT. It is translated as CASSLKTVDTEAFF.

The J gene is TRBJ2-7, the V gene TRBV6-6; D gene unclear. The germline gives CDR1 MNHNY, CDR2 SVGAGI (reference sequence). This CDR3 comprises 9 residues. The V end lost 4 bases, the J end lost 12 bases, and 7 bases lay between the germline ends. The CDR3 region is CASSSPWYF. The CDR3 nucleotides are TGTGCCAGCAGTTCCCCCTGGTACTTC.